This T cell receptor (beta chain) was captured by sequencing in a study of neurological immune-mediated disorders. A note on this clonotype: This sequence may be a read error, since a much larger clone differs from it by one base.

The CDR3 runs to 15 residues. The V segment lost 2 bases and the J segment 4 bases; nucleotides outside the gene matches: 4. From the 5' RACE reads, TCRdb called clonotypes with MiXCR, one entry per CDR3 protein. The sample includes 50,000 to 65,000 distinct CDR3 sequences, around 3.9% of them seen just once. What was sequenced was PBMCs. V is TRBV12-3 or TRBV12-4 and J is TRBJ2-2; TRBD1 aligns across 7 bases. This sequence originates from a man aged 25-45 years with multiple sclerosis. Here the CDR3 reads CASSLLTGSTGELFF. CDR3 nucleotide sequence: TGTGCCAGCAGTTTATTGACAGGGAGCACCGGGGAGCTGTTTTTT.